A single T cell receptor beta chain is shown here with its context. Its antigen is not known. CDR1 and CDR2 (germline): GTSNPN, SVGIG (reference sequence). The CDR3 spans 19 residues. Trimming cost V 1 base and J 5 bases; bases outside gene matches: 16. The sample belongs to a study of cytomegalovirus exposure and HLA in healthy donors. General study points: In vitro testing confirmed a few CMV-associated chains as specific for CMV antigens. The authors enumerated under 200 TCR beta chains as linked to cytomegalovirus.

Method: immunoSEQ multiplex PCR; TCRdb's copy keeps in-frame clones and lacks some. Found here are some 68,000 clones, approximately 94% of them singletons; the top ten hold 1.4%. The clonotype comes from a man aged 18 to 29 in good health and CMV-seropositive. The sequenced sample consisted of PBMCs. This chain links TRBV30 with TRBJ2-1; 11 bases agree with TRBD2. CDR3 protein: CAWSAMGLAGGAHNNEQFF. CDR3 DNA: TGTGCCTGGAGTGCGATGGGCCTAGCGGGGGGCGCCCACAACAATGAGCAGTTCTTC.